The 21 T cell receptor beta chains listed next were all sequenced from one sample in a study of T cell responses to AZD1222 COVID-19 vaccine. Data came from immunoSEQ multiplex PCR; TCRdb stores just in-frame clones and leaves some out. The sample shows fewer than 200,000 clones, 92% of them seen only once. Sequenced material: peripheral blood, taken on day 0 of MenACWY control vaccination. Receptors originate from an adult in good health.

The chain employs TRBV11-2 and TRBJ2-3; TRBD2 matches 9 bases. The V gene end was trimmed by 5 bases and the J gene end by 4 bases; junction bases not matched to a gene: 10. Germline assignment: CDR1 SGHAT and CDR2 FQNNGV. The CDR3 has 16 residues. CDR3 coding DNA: TGTGCCAGCAGCCTAGGGCTAGCGGGAATTTCAGATACGCAGTATTTT. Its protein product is CASSLGLAGISDTQYF.

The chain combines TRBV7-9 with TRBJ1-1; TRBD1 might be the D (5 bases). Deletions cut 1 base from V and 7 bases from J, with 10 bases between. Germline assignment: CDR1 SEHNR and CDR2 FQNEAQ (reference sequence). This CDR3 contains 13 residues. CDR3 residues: CASSLGQPNEAFF. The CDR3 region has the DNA TGTGCCAGCAGCTTAGGACAGCCGAATGAAGCTTTCTTT.

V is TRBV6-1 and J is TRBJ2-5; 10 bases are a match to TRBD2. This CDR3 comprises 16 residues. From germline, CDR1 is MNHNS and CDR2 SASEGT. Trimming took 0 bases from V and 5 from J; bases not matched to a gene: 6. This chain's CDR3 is CASSEAVAGGRETQYF. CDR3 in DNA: TGTGCCAGCAGTGAAGCGGTAGCGGGAGGCCGGGAGACCCAGTACTTC.

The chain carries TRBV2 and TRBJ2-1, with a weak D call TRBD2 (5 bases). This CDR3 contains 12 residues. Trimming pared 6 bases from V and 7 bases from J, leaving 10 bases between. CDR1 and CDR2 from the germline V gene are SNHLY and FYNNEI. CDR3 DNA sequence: TGTGCCAGCAGCGGTCCGGGGAATGAGCAGTTCTTC. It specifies CASSGPGNEQFF.

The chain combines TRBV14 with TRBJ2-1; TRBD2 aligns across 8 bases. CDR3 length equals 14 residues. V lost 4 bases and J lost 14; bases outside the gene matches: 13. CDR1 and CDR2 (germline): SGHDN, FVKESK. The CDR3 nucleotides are TGTGCCAGCAGCCCCGGAGGGAGCGGGAGATGGGAGTTCTTC. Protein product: CASSPGGSGRWEFF. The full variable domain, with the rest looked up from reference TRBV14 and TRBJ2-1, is EAGVTQFPSHSVIEKGQTVTLRCDPISGHDNLYWYRRVMGKEIKFLLHFVKESKQDESGMPNNRFLAERTGGTYSTLKVQPAELEDSGVYFCASSPGGSGRWEFFGPGTRLTVL.

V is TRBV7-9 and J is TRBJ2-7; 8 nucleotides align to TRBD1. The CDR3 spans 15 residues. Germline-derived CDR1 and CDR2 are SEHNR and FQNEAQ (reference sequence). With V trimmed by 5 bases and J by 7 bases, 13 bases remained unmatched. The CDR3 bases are TGTGCCAGCAGCCCCGGGACAGGCATCCTGGGAGAGCAGTACTTC. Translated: CASSPGTGILGEQYF.

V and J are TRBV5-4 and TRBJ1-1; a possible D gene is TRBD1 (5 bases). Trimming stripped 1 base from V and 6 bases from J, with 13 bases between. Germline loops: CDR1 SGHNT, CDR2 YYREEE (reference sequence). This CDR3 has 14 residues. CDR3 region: CASSLSRDLAEAFF. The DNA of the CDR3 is TGTGCCAGCAGCTTGTCCCGGGACTTAGCTGAAGCTTTCTTT.

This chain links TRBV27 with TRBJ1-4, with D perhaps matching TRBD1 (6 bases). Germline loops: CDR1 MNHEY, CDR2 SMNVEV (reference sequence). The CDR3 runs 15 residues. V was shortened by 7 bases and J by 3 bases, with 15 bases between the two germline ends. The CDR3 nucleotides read TGTGCCAGCACCCCCCGGGGGGGCCCTAATGAAAAACTGTTTTTT. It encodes CASTPRGGPNEKLFF.

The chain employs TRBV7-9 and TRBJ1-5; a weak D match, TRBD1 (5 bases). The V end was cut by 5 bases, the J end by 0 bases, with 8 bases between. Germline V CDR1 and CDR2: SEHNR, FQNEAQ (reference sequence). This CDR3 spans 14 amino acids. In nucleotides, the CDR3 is TGTGCCAGCAGCCCCAGGGATAGCAATCAGCCCCAGCATTTT. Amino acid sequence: CASSPRDSNQPQHF.

The CDR3 spells CASSVASGRATDTQYF. Here the CDR3 DNA reads TGTGCCAGCAGCGTAGCGAGCGGGAGGGCCACAGATACGCAGTATTTT. The V gene is TRBV9, the J gene TRBJ2-3; 10 bases fit TRBD2. The CDR3 is 16 residues long. Germline CDR1 reads SGDLS; CDR2 reads YYNGEE. J gave up 2 bases and V 0 bases, and 3 bases lay outside the gene matches.

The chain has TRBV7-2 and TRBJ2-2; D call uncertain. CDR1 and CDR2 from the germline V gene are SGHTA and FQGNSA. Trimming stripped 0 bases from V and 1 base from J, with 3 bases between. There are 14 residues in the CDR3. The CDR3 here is CASSLAQNTGELFF. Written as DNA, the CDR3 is TGTGCCAGCAGCTTAGCACAGAACACCGGGGAGCTGTTTTTT.

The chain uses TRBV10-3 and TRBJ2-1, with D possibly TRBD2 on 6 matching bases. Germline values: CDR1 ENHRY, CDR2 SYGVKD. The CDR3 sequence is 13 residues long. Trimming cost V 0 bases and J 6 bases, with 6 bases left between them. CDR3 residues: CAISESTSNEQFF. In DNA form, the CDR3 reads TGTGCCATCAGTGAGTCGACTAGCAATGAGCAGTTCTTC.

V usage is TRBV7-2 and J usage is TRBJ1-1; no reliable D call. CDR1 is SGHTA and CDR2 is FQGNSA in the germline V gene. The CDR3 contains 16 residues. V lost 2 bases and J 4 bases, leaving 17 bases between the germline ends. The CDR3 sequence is CASSLFVRTLGTEAFF. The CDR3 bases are TGTGCCAGCAGCTTATTTGTCCGCACCCTGGGCACTGAAGCTTTCTTT.

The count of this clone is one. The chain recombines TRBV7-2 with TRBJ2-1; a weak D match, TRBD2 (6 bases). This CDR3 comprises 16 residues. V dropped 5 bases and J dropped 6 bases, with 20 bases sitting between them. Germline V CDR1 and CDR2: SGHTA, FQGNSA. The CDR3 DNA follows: TGTGCCAGCAGCCCAGTTCAACGGGAGTGGGCCAATGAGCAGTTCTTC. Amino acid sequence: CASSPVQREWANEQFF. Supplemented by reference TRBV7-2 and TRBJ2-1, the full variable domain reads GAGVSQSPSNKVTEKGKDVELRCDPISGHTALYWYRQSLGQGLEFLIYFQGNSAPDKSGLPSDRFSAERTGGSVSTLTIQRTQQEDSAVYLCASSPVQREWANEQFFGPGTRLTVL.

The CDR3 nucleotides are TGTGCCTGGAGTGGAGGGGCGCGAACCGGGGAGCTGTTTTTT. It translates to CAWSGGARTGELFF. This chain connects TRBV30 to TRBJ2-2; D assignment may be TRBD1 or TRBD2 (5 bases each). This CDR3 contains 14 residues. The ends were cut back, 1 base at V and 5 bases at J, with 11 bases in the middle. Looked up from germline, CDR1 is GTSNPN and CDR2 is SVGIG (reference sequence).

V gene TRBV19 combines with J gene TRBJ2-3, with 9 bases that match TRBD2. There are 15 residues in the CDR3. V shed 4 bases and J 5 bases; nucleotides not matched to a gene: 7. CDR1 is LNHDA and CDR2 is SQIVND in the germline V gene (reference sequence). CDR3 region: CASSSGGRVGDTQYF. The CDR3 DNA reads TGTGCCAGTAGTAGTGGCGGGAGGGTCGGAGATACGCAGTATTTT.

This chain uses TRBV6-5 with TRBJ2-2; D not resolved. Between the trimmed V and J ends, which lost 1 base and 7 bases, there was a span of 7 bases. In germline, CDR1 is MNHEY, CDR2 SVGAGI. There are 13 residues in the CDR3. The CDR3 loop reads CASSYFPVGELFF. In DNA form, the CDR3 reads TGTGCCAGCAGTTACTTCCCAGTCGGGGAGCTGTTTTTT.

CDR3 in DNA: TGCGCCAGCAGCCGCCAGGACGGTTCCTACGAGCAGTACTTC. Its translation: CASSRQDGSYEQYF. This chain joins TRBV4-1 and TRBJ2-7; D is unclear. V lost 4 bases, J lost 1 base, and 11 bases lay in between. The CDR3 consists of 14 residues. Germline-derived CDR1 and CDR2 are MGHRA and YSYEKL.

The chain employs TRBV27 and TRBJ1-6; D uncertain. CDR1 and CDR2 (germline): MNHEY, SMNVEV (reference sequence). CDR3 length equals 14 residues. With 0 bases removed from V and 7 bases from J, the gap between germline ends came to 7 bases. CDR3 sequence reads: CASSLSQTNSPLHF. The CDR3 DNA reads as TGTGCCAGCAGTTTATCACAGACAAATTCACCCCTCCACTTT.

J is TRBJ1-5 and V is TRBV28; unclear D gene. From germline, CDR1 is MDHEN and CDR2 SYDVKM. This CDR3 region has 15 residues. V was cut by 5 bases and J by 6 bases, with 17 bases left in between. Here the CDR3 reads CASSPRDLVGQPQHF. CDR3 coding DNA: TGTGCCAGCAGTCCACGGGATCTGGTTGGTCAGCCCCAGCATTTT.

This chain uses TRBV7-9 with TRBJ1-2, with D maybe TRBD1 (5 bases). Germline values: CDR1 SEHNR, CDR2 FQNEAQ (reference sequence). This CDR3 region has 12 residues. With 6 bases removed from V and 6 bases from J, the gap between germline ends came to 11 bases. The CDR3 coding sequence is TGTGCCAGCAGATTAATGGGGGATGGCTACACCTTC. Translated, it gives CASRLMGDGYTF.